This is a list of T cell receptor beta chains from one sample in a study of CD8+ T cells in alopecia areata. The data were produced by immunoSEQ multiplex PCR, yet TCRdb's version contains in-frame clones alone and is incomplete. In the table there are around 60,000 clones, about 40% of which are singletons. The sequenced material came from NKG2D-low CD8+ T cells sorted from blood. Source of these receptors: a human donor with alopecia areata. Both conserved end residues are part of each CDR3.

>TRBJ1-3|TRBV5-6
CASSLSGGQGINTIYF
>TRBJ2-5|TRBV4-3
CASSQAQQETQYF
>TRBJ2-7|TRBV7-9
CASSTQLEPSYEQYF
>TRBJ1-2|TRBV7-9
CASSVGGRRVYTF
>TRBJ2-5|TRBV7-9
CASSSMRDRGKETQYF
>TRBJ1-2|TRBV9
CASGAIYGYTF
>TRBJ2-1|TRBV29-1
CSVEDTGDEQFF
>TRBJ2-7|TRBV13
CASSLEERGYEQYF
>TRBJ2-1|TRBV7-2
CASSLGVSFGLAGVEEQFF
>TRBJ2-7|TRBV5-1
CASSLGAYEQYF
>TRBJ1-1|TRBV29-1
CSGAGGRTEAFF
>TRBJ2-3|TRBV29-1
CSVLPSDTQYF
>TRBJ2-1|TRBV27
CASTTGNNEQFF
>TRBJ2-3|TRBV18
CASSPDQSRGTDTQYF
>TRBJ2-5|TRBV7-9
CASSSRLANYGTQYF
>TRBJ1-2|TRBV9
CASSAIPFNREPDTF
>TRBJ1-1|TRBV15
CATSRGRNLNTEAFF
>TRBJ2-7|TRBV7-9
CASSQGKGQYF
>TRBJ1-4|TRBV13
CASSLGRQAVPEKLFF
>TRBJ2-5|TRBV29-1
CSVLGRTGSIETQYF
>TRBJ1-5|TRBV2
CASSETGQGGHQPQHF
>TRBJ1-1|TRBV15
CATSRGVVVGGKAEAFF
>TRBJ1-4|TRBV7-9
CASSPSDRDEKLFF
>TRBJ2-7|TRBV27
CASSSQGASYEQYF
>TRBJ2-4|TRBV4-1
CASSPFGGRRNIQYF
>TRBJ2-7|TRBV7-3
CASSYGGGSSYEQYF
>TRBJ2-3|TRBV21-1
CASSSPHGQGGDTQYF
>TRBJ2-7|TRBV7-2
CASSLETTYEQYF
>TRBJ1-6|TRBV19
CASHQGERGNSPLHF
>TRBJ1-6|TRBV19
CASSIAGSSYNSPLHF
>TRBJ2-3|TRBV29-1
CSVQDSADTQYF
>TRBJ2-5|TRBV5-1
CASSSTGGKQETQYF
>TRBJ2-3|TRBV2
CARDRGTSGTKDTQYF
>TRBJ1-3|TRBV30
CAWSVATTNNPNF
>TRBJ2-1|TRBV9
CASSVGTYNEQFF
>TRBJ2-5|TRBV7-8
CASSLEDQETQYF
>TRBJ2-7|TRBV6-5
CASSLTGDFTYEQYF
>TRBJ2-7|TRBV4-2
CASSQYTGTYEQYF
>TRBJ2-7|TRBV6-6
CASSYGGLAGAEQYF
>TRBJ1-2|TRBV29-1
CSVEVGGGGYTF
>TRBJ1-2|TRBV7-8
CASSLDGDGYTF